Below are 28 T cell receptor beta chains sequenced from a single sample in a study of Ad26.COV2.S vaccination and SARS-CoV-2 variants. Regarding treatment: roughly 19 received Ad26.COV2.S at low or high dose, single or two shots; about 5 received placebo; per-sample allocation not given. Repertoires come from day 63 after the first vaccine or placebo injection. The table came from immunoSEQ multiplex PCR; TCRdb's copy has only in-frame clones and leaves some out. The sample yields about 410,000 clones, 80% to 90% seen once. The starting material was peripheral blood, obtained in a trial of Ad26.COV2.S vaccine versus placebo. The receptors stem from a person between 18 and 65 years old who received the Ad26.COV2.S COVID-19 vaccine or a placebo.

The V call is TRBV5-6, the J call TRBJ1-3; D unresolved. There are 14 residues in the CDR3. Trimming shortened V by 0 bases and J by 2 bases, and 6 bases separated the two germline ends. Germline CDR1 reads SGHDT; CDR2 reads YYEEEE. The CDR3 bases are TGTGCCAGCAGCTTGGCGGCTACTGGAAACACCATATATTTT. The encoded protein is CASSLAATGNTIYF.

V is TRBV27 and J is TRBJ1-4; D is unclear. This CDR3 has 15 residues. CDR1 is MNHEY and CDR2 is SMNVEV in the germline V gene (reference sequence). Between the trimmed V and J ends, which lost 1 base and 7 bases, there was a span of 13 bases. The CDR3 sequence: CASSLLRTGGEKLFF. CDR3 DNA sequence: TGTGCCAGCAGTTTATTAAGGACCGGCGGTGAAAAACTGTTTTTT.

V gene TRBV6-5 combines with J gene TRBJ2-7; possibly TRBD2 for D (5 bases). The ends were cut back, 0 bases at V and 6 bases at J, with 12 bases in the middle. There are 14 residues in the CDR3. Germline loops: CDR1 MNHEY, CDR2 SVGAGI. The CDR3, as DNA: TGTGCCAGCAGTTACTCAAACCAGGCGGGCGAGCAGTACTTC. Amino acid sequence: CASSYSNQAGEQYF.

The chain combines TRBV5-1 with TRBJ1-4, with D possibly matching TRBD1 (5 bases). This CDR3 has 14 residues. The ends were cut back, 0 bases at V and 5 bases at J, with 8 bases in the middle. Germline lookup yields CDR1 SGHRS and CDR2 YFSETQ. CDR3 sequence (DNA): TGCGCCAGCAGCTTGGGCTGGGGGAATGAAAAACTGTTTTTT. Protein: CASSLGWGNEKLFF. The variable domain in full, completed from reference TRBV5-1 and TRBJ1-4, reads KAGVTQTPRYLIKTRGQQVTLSCSPISGHRSVSWYQQTPGQGLQFLFEYFSETQRNKGNFPGRFSGRQFSNSRSEMNVSTLELGDSALYLCASSLGWGNEKLFFGSGTQLSVL.

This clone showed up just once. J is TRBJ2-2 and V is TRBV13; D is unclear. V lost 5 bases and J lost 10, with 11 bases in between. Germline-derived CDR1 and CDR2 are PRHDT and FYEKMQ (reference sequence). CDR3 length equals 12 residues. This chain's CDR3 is CASSGQSKELFF. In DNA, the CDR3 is TGTGCCAGCAGCGGCCAGTCAAAGGAGCTGTTTTTT. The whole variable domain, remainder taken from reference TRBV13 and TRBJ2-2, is AAGVIQSPRHLIKEKRETATLKCYPIPRHDTVYWYQQGPGQDPQFLISFYEKMQSDKGSIPDRFSAQQFSDYHSELNMSSLELGDSALYFCASSGQSKELFFGEGSRLTVL.

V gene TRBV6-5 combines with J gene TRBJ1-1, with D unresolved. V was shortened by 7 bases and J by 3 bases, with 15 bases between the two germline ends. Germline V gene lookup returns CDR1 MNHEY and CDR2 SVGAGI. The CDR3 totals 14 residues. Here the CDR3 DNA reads TGTGCCAGCATATCGGGAGGGTTGGACACTGAAGCTTTCTTT. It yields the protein CASISGGLDTEAFF.

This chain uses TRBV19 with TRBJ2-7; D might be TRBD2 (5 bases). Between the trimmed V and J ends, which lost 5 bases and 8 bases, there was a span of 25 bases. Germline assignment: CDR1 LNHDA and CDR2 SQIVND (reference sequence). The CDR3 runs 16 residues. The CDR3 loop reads CASSPLLQTTSSKQYF. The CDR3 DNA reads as TGTGCCAGTAGTCCCCTCCTACAGACTACGAGCAGCAAGCAGTACTTC.

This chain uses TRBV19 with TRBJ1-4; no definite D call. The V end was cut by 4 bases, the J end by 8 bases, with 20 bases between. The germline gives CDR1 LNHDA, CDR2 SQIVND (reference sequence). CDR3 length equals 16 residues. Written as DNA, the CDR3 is TGTGCCAGTAGTAAACCCCCGGGGTTATCCCACGAAAAACTGTTTTTT. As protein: CASSKPPGLSHEKLFF.

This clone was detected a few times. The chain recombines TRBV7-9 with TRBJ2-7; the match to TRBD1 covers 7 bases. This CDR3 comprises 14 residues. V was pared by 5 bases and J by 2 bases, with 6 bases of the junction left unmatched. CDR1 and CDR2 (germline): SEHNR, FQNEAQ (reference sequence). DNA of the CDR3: TGTGCCAGCAGCAACCGGGACAGCCCCTACGAGCAGTACTTC. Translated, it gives CASSNRDSPYEQYF. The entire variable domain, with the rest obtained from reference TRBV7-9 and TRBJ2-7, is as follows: DTGVSQNPRHKITKRGQNVTFRCDPISEHNRLYWYRQTLGQGPEFLTYFQNEAQLEKSRLLSDRFSAERPKGSFSTLEIQRTEQGDSAMYLCASSNRDSPYEQYFGPGTRLTVT.

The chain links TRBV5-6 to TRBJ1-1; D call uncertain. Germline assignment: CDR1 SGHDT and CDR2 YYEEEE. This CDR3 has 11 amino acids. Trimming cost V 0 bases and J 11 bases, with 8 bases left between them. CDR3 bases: TGTGCCAGCAGCTTGGGGGCGGCCGCTTTCTTT. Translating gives CASSLGAAAFF.

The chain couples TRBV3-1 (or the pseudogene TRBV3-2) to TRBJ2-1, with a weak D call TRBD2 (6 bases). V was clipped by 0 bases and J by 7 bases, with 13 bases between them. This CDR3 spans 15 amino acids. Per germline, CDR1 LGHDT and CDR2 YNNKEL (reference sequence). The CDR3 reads CASSQESLAYNEQFF. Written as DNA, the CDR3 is TGTGCCAGCAGCCAAGAGTCCCTAGCGTATAATGAGCAGTTCTTC.

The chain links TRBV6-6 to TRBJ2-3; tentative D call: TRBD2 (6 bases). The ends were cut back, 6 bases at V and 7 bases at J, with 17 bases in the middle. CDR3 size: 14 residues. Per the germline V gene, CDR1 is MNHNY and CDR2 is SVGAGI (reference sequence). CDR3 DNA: TGTGCCAGCAGACACCTTGGGGGGAGGAATACGCAGTATTTT. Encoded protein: CASRHLGGRNTQYF.

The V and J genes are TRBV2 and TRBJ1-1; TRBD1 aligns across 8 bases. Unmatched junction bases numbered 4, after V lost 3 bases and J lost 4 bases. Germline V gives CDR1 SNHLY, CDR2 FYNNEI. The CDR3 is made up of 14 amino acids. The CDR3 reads CASSDQGAGTEAFF. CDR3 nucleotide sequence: TGTGCCAGCAGTGATCAGGGGGCGGGCACTGAAGCTTTCTTT.

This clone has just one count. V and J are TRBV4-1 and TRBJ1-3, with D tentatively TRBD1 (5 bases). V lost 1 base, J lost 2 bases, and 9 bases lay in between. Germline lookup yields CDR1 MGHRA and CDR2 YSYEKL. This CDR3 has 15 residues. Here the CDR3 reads CASSQVVGPGNTIYF. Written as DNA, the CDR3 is TGCGCCAGCAGCCAAGTTGTGGGGCCTGGAAACACCATATATTTT.

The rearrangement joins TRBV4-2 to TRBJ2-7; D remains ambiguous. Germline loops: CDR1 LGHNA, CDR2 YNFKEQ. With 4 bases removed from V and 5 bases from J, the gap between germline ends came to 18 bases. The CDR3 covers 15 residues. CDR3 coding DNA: TGTGCCAGCAGCCCACGACGAGGCCCGGGCCACGAGCAGTACTTC. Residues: CASSPRRGPGHEQYF.

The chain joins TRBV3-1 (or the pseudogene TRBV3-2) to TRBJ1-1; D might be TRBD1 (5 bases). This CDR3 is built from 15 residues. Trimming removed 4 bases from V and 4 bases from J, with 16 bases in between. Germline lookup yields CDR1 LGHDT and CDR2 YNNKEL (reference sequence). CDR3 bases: TGTGCCAGCAGCCGCCCGGGACTCTTACCCACTGAAGCTTTCTTT. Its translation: CASSRPGLLPTEAFF.

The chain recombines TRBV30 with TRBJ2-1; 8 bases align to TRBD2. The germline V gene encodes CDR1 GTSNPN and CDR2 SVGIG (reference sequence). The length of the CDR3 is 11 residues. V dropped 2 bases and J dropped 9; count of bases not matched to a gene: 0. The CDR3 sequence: CAWSSGGEQFF. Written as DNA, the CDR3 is TGTGCCTGGAGTAGCGGGGGTGAGCAGTTCTTC. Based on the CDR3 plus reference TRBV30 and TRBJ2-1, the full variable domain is SQTIHQWPATLVQPVGSPLSLECTVEGTSNPNLYWYRQAAGRGLQLLFYSVGIGQISSEVPQNLSASRPQDRQFILSSKKLLLSDSGFYLCAWSSGGEQFFGPGTRLTVL.

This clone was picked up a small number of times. CDR3 amino acids: CASSSGTGRRETQYF. The CDR3 nucleotides are TGTGCCAGCAGCTCCGGGACAGGACGGCGAGAGACCCAGTACTTC. The V call is TRBV27, the J call TRBJ2-5, with 8 bases fitting TRBD1. V dropped 6 bases and J dropped 4; count of bases not matched to a gene: 10. Germline V gene data show CDR1 as MNHEY and CDR2 as SMNVEV (reference sequence). The CDR3 is 15 amino acids.

CDR3 sequence: CASSFRPRGTDTQYF. The CDR3 DNA reads as TGTGCCAGCAGCTTCCGGCCAAGGGGAACAGATACGCAGTATTTT. The rearrangement uses TRBV7-2 and TRBJ2-3; a possible D gene is TRBD1 (5 bases). V gave up 3 bases and J gave up 3 bases, with 13 bases separating them. The CDR3 totals 15 residues. Germline loops: CDR1 SGHTA, CDR2 FQGNSA. The full variable domain, completed using reference TRBV7-2 and TRBJ2-3, is GAGVSQSPSNKVTEKGKDVELRCDPISGHTALYWYRQSLGQGLEFLIYFQGNSAPDKSGLPSDRFSAERTGGSVSTLTIQRTQQEDSAVYLCASSFRPRGTDTQYFGPGTRLTVL.

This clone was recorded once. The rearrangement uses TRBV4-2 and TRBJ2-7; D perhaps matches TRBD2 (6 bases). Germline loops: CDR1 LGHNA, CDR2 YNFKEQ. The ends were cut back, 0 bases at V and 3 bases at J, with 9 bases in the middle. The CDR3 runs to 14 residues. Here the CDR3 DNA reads TGTGCCAGCAGCCAAGAACGGGAGAGCTACGAGCAGTACTTC. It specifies CASSQERESYEQYF.

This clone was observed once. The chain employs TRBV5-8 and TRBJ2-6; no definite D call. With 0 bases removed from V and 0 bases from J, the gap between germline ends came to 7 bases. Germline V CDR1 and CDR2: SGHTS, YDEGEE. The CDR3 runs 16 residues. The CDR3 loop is CASSLAGRSGANVLTF. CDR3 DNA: TGTGCCAGCAGCTTGGCCGGACGCTCTGGGGCCAACGTCCTGACTTTC.

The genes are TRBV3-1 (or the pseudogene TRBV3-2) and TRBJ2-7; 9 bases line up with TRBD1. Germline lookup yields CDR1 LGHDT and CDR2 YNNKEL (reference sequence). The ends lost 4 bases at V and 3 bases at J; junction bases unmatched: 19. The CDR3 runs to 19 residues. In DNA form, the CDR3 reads TGTGCCAGCAGCCGCGCGCGCTGCTACCACAGGGGGCCGGACTACGAGCAGTACTTC. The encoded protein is CASSRARCYHRGPDYEQYF.

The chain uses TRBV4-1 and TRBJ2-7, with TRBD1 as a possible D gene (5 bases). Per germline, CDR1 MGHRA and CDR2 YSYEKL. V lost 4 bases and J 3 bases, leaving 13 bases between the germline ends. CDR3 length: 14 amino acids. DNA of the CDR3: TGCGCCAGCAGCCCGGTGGGGCCTGGCTACGAGCAGTACTTC. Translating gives CASSPVGPGYEQYF.

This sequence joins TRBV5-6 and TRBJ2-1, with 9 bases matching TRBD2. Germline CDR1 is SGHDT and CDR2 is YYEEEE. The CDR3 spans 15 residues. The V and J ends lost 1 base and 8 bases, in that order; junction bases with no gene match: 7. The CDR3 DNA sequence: TGTGCCAGCAGCTTGCCCGGCGGGGGGGCCGATGAGCAGTTCTTC. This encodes CASSLPGGGADEQFF.

CDR3 loop: CASSLSQGRNTEAFF. In nucleotides, the CDR3 is TGTGCCAGCAGTTTATCACAAGGACGGAACACTGAAGCTTTCTTT. The chain recombines TRBV27 with TRBJ1-1; D unresolved. This CDR3 comprises 15 residues. Germline V CDR1 and CDR2: MNHEY, SMNVEV (reference sequence). Between the trimmed V and J ends, which lost 0 bases and 1 base, there was a span of 9 bases.

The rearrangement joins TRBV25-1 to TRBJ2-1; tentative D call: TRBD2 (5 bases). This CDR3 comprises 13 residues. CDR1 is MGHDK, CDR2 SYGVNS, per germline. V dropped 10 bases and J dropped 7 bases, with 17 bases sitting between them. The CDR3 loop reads CATLDPPGNEQFF. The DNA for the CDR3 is TGTGCCACCCTAGACCCCCCGGGAAATGAGCAGTTCTTC.

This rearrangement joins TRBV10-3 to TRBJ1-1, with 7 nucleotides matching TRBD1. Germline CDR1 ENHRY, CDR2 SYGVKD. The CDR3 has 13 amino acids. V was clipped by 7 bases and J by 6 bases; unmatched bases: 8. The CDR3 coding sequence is TGTGCCATCACGTCGACAGGGAAGGCTGAAGCTTTCTTT. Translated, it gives CAITSTGKAEAFF.

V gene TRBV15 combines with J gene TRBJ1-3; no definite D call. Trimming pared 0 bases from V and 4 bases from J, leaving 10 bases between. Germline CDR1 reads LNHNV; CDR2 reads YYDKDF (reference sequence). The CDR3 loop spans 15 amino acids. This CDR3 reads CATSRDPPNGNTIYF. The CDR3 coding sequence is TGTGCCACCAGCAGAGATCCTCCGAACGGAAACACCATATATTTT.